This T cell receptor (beta chain) was recorded in a study of technical replicates of blood from several donors. V lost 3 bases and J lost 0, with 11 bases in between. The CDR3 contains 16 residues. Germline V gene data show CDR1 as MNHNS and CDR2 as SASEGT. Produced via immunoSEQ multiplex PCR; TCRdb's table is partial and in-frame only. The table shows approximately 12,000 clones, with around three quarters occurring only once. V usage is TRBV6-1 and J usage is TRBJ1-4, with D possibly matching TRBD1 (6 bases). The specimen sequenced was PBMCs. This TCR came from a human donor in good health. The CDR3 DNA sequence: TGTGCCAGCAGTGAGGCAGGGGTACCAACTAATGAAAAACTGTTTTTT. Protein: CASSEAGVPTNEKLFF.